This T cell receptor beta chain comes out of a study of control samples from healthy donors and cancer patients (dated by TCRdb to 2020 to 2021). The method was the immunoSEQ multiplex PCR assay. TCRdb's version of the immuneACCESS table is confined to in-frame rearrangements and falls short of the full clone set. An unresolved V gene accounts for under half of the shortfall where checked; the remainder is of unknown origin. This sample has 150,000 or so clones in its table, and more than 85% of those were observed once. Around 5.4% of the sample comes from the top ten. Note on this clone: Its cognate antigen has yet to be identified. The record has no base qualities; no much larger clone is one base away.

V lost 4 bases and J lost 3 bases; the stretch between them is 9 bases long. Based on the germline V gene, the CDR1 and CDR2 sequences are SQVTM and ANQGSEA. The CDR3 starts with the cysteine, ends with the phenylalanine, and has 12 residues. Only the CDR3 part of the read is kept: 36 bases, read in frame from the first base. This receptor was identified in a man between 18 and 29 years old in good health. Sequenced material: blood. The chain is encoded by TRBV29-1 joined to TRBJ1-1, and possibly TRBD1, on 5 matching bases. In nucleotide form, the sequence is TGCAGCGTTGTCAGGGTGGACACTGAAGCTTTCTTT. This yields the protein CSVVRVDTEAFF.